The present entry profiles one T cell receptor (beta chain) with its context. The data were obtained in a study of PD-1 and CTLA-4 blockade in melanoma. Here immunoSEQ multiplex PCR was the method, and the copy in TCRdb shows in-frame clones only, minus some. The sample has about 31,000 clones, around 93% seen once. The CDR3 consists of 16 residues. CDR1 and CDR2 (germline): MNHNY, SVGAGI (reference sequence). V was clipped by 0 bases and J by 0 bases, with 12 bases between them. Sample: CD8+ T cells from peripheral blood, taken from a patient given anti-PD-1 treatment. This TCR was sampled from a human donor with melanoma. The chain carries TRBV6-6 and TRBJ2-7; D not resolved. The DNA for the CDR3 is TGTGCCAGCAGTTACTCGAATTCACTGAGCTCCTACGAGCAGTACTTC. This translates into CASSYSNSLSSYEQYF.